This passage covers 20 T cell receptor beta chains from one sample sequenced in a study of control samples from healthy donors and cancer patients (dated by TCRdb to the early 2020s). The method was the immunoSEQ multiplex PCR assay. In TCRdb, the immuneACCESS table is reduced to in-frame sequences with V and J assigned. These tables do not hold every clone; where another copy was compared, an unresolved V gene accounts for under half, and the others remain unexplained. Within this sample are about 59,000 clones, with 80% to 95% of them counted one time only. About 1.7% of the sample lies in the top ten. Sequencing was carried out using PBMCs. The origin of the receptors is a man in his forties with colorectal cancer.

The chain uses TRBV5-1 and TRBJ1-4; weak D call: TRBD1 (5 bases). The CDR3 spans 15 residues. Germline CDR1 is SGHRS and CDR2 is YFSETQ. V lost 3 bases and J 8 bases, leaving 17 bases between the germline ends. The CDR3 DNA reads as TGCGCCAGCAGCTCCCTCGGGACCTCTGAAGAAAAACTGTTTTTT. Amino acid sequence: CASSSLGTSEEKLFF.

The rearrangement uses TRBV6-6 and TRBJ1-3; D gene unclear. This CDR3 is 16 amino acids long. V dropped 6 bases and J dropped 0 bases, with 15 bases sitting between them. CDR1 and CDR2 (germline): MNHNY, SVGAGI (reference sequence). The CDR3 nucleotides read TGTGCCAGCAGGTCACCCGGAGTCAGCTCTGGAAACACCATATATTTT. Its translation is CASRSPGVSSGNTIYF.

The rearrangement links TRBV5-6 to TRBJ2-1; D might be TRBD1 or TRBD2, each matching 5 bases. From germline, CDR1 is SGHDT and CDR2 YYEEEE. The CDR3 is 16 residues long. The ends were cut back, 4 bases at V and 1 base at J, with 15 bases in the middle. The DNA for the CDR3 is TGTGCCAGCAGCGGGACGGGCAGAGAGTCCTACAATGAGCAGTTCTTC. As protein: CASSGTGRESYNEQFF.

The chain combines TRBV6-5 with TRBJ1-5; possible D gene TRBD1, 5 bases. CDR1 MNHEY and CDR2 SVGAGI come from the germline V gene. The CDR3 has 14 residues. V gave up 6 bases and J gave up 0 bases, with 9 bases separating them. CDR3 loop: CASRTVHSNQPQHF. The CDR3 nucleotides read TGTGCCAGCAGGACAGTTCATAGCAATCAGCCCCAGCATTTT.

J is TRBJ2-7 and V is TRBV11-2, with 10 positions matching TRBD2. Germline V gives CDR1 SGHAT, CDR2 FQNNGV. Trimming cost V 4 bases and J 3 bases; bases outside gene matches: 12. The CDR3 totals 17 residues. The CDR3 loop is CASSYVGGGLAIYEQYF. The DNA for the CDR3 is TGTGCCAGCAGCTATGTAGGAGGGGGACTAGCGATCTACGAGCAGTACTTC.

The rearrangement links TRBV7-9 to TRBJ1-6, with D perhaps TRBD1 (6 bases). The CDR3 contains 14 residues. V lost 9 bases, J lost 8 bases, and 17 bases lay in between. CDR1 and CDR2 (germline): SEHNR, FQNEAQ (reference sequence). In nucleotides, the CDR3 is TGTGCCAGTAACTCCGGGACACTTTATTCACCCCTCCACTTT. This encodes CASNSGTLYSPLHF.

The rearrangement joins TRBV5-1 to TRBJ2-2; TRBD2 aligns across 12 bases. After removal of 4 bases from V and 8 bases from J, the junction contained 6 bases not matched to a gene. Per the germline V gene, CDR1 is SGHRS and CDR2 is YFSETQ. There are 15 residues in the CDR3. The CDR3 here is CASSVTSGGEGELFF. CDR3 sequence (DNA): TGCGCCAGCAGCGTGACTAGCGGGGGAGAGGGGGAGCTGTTTTTT.

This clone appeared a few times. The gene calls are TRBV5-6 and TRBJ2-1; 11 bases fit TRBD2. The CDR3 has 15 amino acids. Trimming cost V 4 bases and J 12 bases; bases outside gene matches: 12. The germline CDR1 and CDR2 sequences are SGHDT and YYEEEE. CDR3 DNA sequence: TGTGCCAGCAGCGGACTAGCGGGTCCGACCCGGAGGCAGTTCTTC. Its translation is CASSGLAGPTRRQFF.

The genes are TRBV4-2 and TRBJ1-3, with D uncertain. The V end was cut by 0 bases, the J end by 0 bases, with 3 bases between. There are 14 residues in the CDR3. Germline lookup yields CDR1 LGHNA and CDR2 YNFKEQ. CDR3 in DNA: TGTGCCAGCAGCCAAGAGAGCTCTGGAAACACCATATATTTT. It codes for CASSQESSGNTIYF.

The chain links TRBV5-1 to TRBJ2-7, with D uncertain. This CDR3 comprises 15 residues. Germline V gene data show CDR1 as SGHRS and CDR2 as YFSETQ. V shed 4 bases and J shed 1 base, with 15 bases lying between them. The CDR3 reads CASSPATARSYEQYF. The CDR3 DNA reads TGCGCCAGCAGCCCCGCGACCGCTAGATCCTACGAGCAGTACTTC.

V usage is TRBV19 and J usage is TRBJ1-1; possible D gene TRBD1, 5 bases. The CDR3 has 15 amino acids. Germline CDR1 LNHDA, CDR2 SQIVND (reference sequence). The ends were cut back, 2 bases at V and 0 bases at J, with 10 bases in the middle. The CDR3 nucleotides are TGTGCCAGTAGTATAATACCAGGGATGAACACTGAAGCTTTCTTT. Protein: CASSIIPGMNTEAFF.

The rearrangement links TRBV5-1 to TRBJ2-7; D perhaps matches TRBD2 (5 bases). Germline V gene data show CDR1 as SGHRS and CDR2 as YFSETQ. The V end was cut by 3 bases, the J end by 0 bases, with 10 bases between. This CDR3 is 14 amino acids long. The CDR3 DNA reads TGCGCCAGCAGCTCGACTATGTCCTCCTACGAGCAGTACTTC. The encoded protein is CASSSTMSSYEQYF.

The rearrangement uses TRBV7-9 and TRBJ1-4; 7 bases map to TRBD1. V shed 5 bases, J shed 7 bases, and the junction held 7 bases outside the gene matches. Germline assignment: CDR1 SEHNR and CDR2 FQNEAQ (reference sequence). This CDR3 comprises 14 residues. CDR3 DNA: TGTGCCAGCAGCAATCCAGGGGGTGGTGAAAAACTGTTTTTT. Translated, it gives CASSNPGGGEKLFF.

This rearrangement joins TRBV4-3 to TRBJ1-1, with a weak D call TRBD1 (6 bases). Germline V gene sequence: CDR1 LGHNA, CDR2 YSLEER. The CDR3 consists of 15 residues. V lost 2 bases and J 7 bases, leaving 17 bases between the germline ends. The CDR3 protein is CASSQTGAGPGEAFF. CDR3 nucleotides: TGCGCCAGCAGCCAAACGGGGGCAGGGCCAGGTGAAGCTTTCTTT.

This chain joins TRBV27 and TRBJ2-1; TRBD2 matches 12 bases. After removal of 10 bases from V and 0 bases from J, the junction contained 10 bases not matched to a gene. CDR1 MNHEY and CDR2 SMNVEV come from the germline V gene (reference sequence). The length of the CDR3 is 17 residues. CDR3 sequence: CAIGLAGPSSSYNEQFF. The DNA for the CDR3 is TGTGCCATAGGACTAGCGGGGCCCTCGAGCTCCTACAATGAGCAGTTCTTC.

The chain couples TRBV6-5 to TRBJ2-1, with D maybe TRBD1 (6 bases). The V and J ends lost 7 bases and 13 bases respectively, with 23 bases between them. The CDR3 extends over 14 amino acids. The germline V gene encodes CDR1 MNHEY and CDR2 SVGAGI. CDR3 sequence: CASTLRQGHLHQFF. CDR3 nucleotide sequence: TGTGCCAGCACTCTAAGGCAGGGACACCTTCATCAGTTCTTC.

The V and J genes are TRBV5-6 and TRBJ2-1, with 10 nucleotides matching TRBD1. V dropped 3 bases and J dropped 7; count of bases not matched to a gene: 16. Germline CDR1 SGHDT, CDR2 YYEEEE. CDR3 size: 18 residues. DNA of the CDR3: TGTGCCAGCAGCTACGGGACAGGGGCCCGCCTGCTGGGGAATGAGCAGTTCTTC. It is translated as CASSYGTGARLLGNEQFF.

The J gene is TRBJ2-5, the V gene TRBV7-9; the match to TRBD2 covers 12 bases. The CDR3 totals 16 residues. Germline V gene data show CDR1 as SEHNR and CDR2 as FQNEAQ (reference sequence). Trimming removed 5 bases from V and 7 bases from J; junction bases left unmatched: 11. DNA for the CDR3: TGTGCCAGCAGCACTGGAAGGCTAGCGGGGGGGCTGACCCAGTACTTC. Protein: CASSTGRLAGGLTQYF.

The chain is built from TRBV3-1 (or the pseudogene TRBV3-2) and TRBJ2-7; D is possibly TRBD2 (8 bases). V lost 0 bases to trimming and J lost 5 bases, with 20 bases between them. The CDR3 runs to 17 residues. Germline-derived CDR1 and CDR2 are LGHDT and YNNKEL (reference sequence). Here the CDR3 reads CASSQDTGRGRRDEQYF. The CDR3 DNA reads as TGTGCCAGCAGCCAAGATACCGGGAGGGGGCGCCGGGACGAGCAGTACTTC.

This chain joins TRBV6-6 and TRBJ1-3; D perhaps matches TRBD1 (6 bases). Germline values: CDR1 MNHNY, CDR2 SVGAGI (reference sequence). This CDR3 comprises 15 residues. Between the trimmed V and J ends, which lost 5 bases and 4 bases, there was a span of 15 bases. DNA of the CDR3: TGTGCCAGCAGTCTAAGTACAGGGCGAGGAAACACCATATATTTT. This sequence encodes CASSLSTGRGNTIYF.